These 5 T cell receptor beta chains originate from one sample sequenced in a study of blood T cell repertoires in COVID-19. The repertoire was sequenced with immunoSEQ multiplex PCR; TCRdb's copy has only in-frame clones and lacks some. The sample consists of roughly 240,000 clones, 80% to 90% of them appearing once. Source material: PBMCs or T cells enriched from blood (not recorded which). These receptors came from a woman in her 30s with acute COVID-19.

This chain links TRBV7-2 with TRBJ2-3; D is unclear. From germline, CDR1 is SGHTA and CDR2 FQGNSA. The CDR3 runs to 13 residues. Trimming shortened V by 5 bases and J by 4 bases, and 10 bases separated the two germline ends. CDR3 residues: CASSRMRSDTQYF. CDR3 DNA: TGTGCCAGCAGCCGTATGAGGTCAGATACGCAGTATTTT.

The chain links TRBV6-5 to TRBJ2-7; 7 bases line up with TRBD2. V lost 2 bases and J lost 1; bases outside the gene matches: 8. CDR1 MNHEY and CDR2 SVGAGI come from the germline V gene. The CDR3 is 16 residues long. CDR3 bases: TGTGCCAGCAGTTACGGGGGAGCTAGCGGTTCCTACGAGCAGTACTTC. Its translation: CASSYGGASGSYEQYF.

V usage is TRBV30 and J usage is TRBJ2-7, with a weak D call TRBD2 (6 bases). This CDR3 spans 14 amino acids. The V gene's germline CDR1 is GTSNPN and CDR2 SVGIG (reference sequence). Trimming removed 0 bases from V and 4 bases from J, with 13 bases in between. The CDR3, as DNA: TGTGCCTGGAGTGTAGGAGGGGAGCTTTACGAGCAGTACTTC. Translation gives CAWSVGGELYEQYF.

This clone was detected only a few times. The chain joins TRBV6-5 to TRBJ2-3, with 13 nucleotides matching TRBD2. Germline CDR1 and CDR2: MNHEY and SVGAGI. V shed 11 bases, J shed 4 bases, and the junction held 9 bases outside the gene matches. The CDR3 contains 15 residues. CDR3 nucleotide sequence: TGTGCCTGCCAGGGGACTAGCGGGGTACCAGATACGCAGTATTTT. It yields the protein CACQGTSGVPDTQYF.

The V call is TRBV10-2, the J call TRBJ1-2, with 9 nucleotides matching TRBD1. CDR3 length equals 15 residues. Trimming cost V 4 bases and J 8 bases; bases outside gene matches: 11. CDR1 is WSHSY and CDR2 is SAAADI in the germline V gene. CDR3 nucleotide sequence: TGCGCCAGCAGTGGTGGACAGGGGAAGAGCGCGGGCTACACCTTC. Amino acid sequence: CASSGGQGKSAGYTF.